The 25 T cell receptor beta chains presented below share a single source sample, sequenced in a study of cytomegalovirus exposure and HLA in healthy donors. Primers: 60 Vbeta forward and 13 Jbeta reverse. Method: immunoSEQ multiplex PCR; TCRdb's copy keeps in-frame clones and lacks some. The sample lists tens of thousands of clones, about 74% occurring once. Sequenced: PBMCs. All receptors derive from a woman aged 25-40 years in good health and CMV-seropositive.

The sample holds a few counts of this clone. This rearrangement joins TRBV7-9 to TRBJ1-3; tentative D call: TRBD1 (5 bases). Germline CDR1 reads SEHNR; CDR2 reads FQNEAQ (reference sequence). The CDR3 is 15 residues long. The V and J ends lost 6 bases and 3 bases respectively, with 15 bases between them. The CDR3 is CASRTPGIDGNTIYF. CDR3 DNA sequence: TGTGCCAGCAGAACTCCAGGGATAGATGGAAACACCATATATTTT.

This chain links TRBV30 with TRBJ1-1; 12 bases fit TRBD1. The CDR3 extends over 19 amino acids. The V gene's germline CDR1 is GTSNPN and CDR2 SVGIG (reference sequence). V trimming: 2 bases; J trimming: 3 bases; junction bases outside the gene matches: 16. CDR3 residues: CAWSIGRFPGQGADTEAFF. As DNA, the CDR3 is TGTGCCTGGAGTATCGGGCGATTTCCGGGACAGGGGGCGGACACTGAAGCTTTCTTT.

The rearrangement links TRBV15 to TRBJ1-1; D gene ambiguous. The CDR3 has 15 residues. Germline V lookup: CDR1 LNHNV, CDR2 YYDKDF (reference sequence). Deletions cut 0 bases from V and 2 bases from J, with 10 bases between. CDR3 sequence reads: CATSRDLLTNTEAFF. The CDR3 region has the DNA TGTGCCACCAGCAGAGATCTCCTCACTAACACTGAAGCTTTCTTT.

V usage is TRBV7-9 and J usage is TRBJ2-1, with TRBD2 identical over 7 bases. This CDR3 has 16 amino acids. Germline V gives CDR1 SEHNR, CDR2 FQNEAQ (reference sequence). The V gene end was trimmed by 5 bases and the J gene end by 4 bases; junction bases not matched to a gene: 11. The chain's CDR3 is CASSPRASGVYNEQFF. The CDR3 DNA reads TGTGCCAGCAGCCCCCGGGCTAGCGGAGTATACAATGAGCAGTTCTTC.

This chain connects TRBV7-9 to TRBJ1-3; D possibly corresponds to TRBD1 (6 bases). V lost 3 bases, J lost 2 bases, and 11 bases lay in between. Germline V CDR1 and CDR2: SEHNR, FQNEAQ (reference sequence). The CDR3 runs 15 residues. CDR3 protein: CASSLRGSTGNTIYF. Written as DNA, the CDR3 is TGTGCCAGCAGCTTGAGGGGGTCCACTGGAAACACCATATATTTT.

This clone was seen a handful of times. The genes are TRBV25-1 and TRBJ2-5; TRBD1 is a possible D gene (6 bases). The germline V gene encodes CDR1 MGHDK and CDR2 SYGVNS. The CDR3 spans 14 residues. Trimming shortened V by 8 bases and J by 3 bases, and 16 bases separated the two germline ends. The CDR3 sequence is CASGTRTIEETQYF. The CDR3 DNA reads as TGTGCCAGCGGGACAAGGACAATTGAAGAGACCCAGTACTTC.

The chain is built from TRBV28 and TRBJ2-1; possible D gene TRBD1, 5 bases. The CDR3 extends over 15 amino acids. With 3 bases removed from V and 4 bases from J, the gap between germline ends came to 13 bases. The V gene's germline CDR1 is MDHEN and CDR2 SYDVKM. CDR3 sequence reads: CASSFEGAGYNEQFF. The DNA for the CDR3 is TGTGCCAGCAGTTTTGAAGGGGCAGGGTACAATGAGCAGTTCTTC.

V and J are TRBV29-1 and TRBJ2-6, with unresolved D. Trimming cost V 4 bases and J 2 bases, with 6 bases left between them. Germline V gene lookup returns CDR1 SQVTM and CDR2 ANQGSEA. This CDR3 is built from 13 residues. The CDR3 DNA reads TGCAGCGTTGCAGTTCCTGGGGCCAACGTCCTGACTTTC. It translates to CSVAVPGANVLTF.

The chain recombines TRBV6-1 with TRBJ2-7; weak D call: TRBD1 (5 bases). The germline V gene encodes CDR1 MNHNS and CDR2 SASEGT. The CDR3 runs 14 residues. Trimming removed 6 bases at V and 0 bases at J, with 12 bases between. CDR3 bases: TGTGCCAGCAGGCGGACGGACATCTCCTACGAGCAGTACTTC. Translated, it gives CASRRTDISYEQYF.

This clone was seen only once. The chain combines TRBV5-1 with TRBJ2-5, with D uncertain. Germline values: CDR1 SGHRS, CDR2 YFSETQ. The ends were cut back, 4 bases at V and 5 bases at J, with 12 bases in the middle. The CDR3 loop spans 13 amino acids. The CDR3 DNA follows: TGCGCCAGCAGCCCCCGCCTATTGGAGACCCAGTACTTC. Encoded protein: CASSPRLLETQYF.

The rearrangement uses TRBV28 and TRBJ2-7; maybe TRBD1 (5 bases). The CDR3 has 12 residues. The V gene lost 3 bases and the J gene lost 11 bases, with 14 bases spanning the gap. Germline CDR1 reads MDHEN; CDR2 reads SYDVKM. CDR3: CASSFQRGQEYF. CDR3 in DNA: TGTGCCAGCAGTTTTCAAAGGGGCCAGGAGTACTTC.

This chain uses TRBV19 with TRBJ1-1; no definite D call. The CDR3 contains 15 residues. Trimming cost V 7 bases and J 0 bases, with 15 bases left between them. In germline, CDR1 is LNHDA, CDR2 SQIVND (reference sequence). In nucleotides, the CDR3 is TGTGCCAGTACTCCCTTCGGGAGCCTGAACACTGAAGCTTTCTTT. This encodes CASTPFGSLNTEAFF.

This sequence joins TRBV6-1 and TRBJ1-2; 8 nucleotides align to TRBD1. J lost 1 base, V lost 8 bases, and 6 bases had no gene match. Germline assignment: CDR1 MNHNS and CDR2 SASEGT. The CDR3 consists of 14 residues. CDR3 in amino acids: CASSGTGYNYGYTF. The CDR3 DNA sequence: TGTGCCAGCTCGGGGACAGGTTATAACTATGGCTACACCTTC.

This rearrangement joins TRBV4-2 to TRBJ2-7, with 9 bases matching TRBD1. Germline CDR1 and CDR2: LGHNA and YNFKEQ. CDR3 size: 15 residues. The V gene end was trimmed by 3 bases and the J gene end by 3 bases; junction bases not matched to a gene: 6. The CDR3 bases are TGTGCCAGCAGCCAGAGAACAGGGGGCGGCTACGAGCAGTACTTC. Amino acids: CASSQRTGGGYEQYF.

The CDR3 DNA sequence: TGTGCCAGCAGCTCTAGGGCACTTGACAGGGGGGGTACCGGAAACACCATATATTTT. Translation gives CASSSRALDRGGTGNTIYF. The chain couples TRBV7-8 to TRBJ1-3, with 9 bases lining up with TRBD1. This CDR3 has 19 residues. The germline V gene has CDR1 SGHVS and CDR2 FQNEAQ. The ends lost 4 bases at V and 4 bases at J; junction bases unmatched: 17.

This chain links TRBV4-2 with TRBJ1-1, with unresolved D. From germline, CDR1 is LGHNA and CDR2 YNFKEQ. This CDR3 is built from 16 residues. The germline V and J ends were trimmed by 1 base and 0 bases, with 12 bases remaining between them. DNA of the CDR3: TGTGCCAGCAGCCAAGCTAAAACAGTTTTGAACACTGAAGCTTTCTTT. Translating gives CASSQAKTVLNTEAFF.

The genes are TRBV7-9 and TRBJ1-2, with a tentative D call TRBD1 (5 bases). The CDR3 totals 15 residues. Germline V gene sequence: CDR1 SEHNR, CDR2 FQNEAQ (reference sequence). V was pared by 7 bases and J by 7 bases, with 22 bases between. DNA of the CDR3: TGTGCCAGCATCCTTTACCAGGGTGGGATAAGTGGCTACACCTTC. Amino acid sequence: CASILYQGGISGYTF.

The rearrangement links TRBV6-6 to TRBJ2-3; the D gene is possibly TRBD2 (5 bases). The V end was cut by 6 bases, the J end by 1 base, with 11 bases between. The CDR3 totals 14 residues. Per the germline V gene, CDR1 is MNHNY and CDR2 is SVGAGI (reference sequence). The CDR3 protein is CASSTRTGTDTQYF. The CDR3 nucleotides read TGTGCCAGCAGCACCCGGACTGGCACAGATACGCAGTATTTT.

The CDR3 region is CASSREGQGRQPQHF. The CDR3 coding sequence is TGCGCCAGCAGCCGCGAGGGACAGGGAAGGCAGCCCCAGCATTTT. The genes are TRBV4-1 and TRBJ1-5, with 9 bases identical to TRBD1. The CDR3 totals 15 residues. The germline gives CDR1 MGHRA, CDR2 YSYEKL. The junction had 8 bases not matched to a gene; V was cut back by 4 bases and J by 7 bases.

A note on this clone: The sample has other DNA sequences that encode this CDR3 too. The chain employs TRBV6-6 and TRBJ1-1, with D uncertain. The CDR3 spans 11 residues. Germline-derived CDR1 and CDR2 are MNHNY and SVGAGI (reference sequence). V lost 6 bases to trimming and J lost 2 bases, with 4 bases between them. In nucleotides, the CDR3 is TGTGCCAGCAGGTTAAACACTGAAGCTTTCTTT. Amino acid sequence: CASRLNTEAFF.

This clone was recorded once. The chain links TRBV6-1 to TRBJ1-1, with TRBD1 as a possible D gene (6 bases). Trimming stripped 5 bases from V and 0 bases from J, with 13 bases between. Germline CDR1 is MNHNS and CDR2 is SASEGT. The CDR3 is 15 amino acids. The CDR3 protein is CASSRTGTLNTEAFF. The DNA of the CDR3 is TGTGCCAGCAGTCGGACCGGGACACTGAACACTGAAGCTTTCTTT.

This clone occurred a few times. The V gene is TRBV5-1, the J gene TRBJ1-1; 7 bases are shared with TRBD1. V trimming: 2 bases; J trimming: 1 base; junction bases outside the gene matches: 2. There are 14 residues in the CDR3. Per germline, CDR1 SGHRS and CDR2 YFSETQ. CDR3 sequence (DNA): TGCGCCAGCAGCTTACACAGGGGGAACACTGAAGCTTTCTTT. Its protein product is CASSLHRGNTEAFF.

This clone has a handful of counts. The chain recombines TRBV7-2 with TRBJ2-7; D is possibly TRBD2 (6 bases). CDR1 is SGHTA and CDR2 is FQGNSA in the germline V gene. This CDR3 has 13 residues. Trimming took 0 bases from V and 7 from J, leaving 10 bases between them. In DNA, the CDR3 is TGTGCCAGCAGCTTAGCGGGCGGGGAGGAGCAGTACTTC. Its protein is CASSLAGGEEQYF.

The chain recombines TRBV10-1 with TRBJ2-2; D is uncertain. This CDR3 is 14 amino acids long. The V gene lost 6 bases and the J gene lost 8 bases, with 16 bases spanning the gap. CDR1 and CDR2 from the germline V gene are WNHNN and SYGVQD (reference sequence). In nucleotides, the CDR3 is TGCGCCAGCAGGCTTCGGAGTAAATCGGGGGAGCTGTTTTTT. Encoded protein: CASRLRSKSGELFF.

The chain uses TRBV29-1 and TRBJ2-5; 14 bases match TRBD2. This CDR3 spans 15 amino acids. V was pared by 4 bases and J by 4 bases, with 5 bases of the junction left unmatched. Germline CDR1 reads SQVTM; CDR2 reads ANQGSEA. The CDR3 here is CSVGRLAGGAETQYF. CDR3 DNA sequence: TGCAGCGTTGGGAGACTAGCGGGAGGGGCAGAGACCCAGTACTTC.